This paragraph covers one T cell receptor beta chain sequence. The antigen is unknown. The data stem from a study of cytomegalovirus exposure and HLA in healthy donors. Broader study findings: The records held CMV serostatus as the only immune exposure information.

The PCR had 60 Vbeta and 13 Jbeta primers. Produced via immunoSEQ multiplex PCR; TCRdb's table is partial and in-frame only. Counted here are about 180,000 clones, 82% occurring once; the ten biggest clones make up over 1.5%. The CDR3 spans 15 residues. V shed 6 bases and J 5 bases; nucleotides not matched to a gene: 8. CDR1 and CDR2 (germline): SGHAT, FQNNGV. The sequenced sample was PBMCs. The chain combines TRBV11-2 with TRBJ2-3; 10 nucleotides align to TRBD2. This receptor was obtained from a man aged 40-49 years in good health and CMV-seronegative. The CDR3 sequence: CASSRLAGVGDTQYF. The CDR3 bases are TGTGCCAGCAGTCGGCTAGCGGGAGTGGGAGATACGCAGTATTTT.